These 15 T cell receptor beta chains were all obtained from the same sample, sequenced in a study of blood T cell repertoires in COVID-19. Profiling relied on immunoSEQ multiplex PCR, and the TCRdb table lists in-frame clones only, not all of them. The table includes around 70,000 clones, 75% to 85% detected once. Sequenced: peripheral blood. These receptor sequences come from a human donor in a cohort sampled during active COVID-19.

V gene TRBV6-5 combines with J gene TRBJ1-1, with D maybe TRBD1 (6 bases). V lost 0 bases and J lost 10, with 12 bases in between. The CDR3 length is 13 residues. From germline, CDR1 is MNHEY and CDR2 SVGAGI. CDR3 loop: CASSYSTGRVAFF. CDR3 sequence (DNA): TGTGCCAGCAGTTACTCAACAGGGCGGGTAGCTTTCTTT.

V is TRBV13 and J is TRBJ1-6; TRBD1 is a possible D gene (5 bases). CDR3 size: 14 residues. Germline V CDR1 and CDR2: PRHDT, FYEKMQ (reference sequence). Trimming removed 8 bases from V and 0 bases from J, with 8 bases in between. CDR3 sequence: CASRQSSYNSPLHF. In nucleotides, the CDR3 is TGTGCCAGCCGACAGAGCTCCTATAATTCACCCCTCCACTTT.

This clone was observed a handful of times. The rearrangement links TRBV7-8 to TRBJ2-7, with D perhaps matching TRBD2 (6 bases). V lost 2 bases and J 7 bases, leaving 18 bases between the germline ends. This CDR3 has 15 residues. Germline V lookup: CDR1 SGHVS, CDR2 FQNEAQ. The CDR3 region is CASSLRATSAGEQYF. For the CDR3, the DNA is TGTGCCAGCAGCTTAAGGGCGACTAGTGCTGGGGAGCAGTACTTC. Full variable domain (missing parts from reference TRBV7-8 and TRBJ2-7): GAGVSQSPRYKVAKRGQDVALRCDPISGHVSLFWYQQALGQGPEFLTYFQNEAQLDKSGLPSDRFFAERPEGSVSTLKIQRTQQEDSAVYLCASSLRATSAGEQYFGPGTRLTVT.

V gene TRBV7-9 combines with J gene TRBJ2-7; D is uncertain. The V gene lost 3 bases and the J gene lost 4 bases, with 13 bases spanning the gap. The CDR3 is 14 amino acids. Germline CDR1 SEHNR, CDR2 FQNEAQ (reference sequence). The CDR3 here is CASSFSSNGYEQYF. The CDR3 nucleotides read TGTGCCAGCAGCTTTAGCAGCAATGGTTACGAGCAGTACTTC.

The chain couples TRBV5-1 to TRBJ2-7; possibly TRBD2 for D (6 bases). CDR1 and CDR2 (germline): SGHRS, YFSETQ. CDR3 length: 14 residues. Trimming took off 1 base at V and 7 bases at J, with 15 bases between the two ends. The CDR3 loop reads CASSLSGWQGEQYF. CDR3 in DNA: TGCGCCAGCAGCTTGAGCGGGTGGCAAGGAGAGCAGTACTTC.

This chain uses TRBV7-9 with TRBJ2-1, with 8 nucleotides matching TRBD2. The CDR3 is 15 residues long. The germline V gene encodes CDR1 SEHNR and CDR2 FQNEAQ (reference sequence). Trimming at V came to 1 base and at J to 6 bases, leaving 5 bases not matched to a gene. CDR3 nucleotides: TGTGCCAGCAGCTTAGGAGCGGGAGTCGCCAATGAGCAGTTCTTC. This codes for CASSLGAGVANEQFF.

This chain uses TRBV5-4 with TRBJ2-7, with no clear D. The CDR3 runs 15 residues. V gave up 0 bases and J gave up 4 bases, with 14 bases separating them. Germline V gives CDR1 SGHNT, CDR2 YYREEE (reference sequence). In nucleotides, the CDR3 is TGTGCCAGCAGCTTGGGCCCCGGTGAGTCTTACGAGCAGTACTTC. It translates to CASSLGPGESYEQYF.

V gene TRBV6-5 combines with J gene TRBJ1-5; weak D call: TRBD1 (5 bases). Trimming removed 1 base at V and 6 bases at J, with 7 bases between. CDR3 length: 13 residues. CDR1 MNHEY and CDR2 SVGAGI come from the germline V gene. The CDR3 DNA reads TGTGCCAGCAGTTACTTCGGGGGTCAGCCCCAGCATTTT. Its translation: CASSYFGGQPQHF.

The V gene is TRBV27, the J gene TRBJ2-5; possibly TRBD1 for D (6 bases). Germline V gives CDR1 MNHEY, CDR2 SMNVEV (reference sequence). Trimming took off 6 bases at V and 4 bases at J, with 12 bases between the two ends. CDR3 length: 13 amino acids. This chain's CDR3 is CASSYRVRETQYF. DNA for the CDR3: TGTGCCAGCAGCTACAGGGTACGAGAGACCCAGTACTTC.

This clone was seen a few times. The chain uses TRBV11-2 and TRBJ2-7; unclear D gene. The CDR3 runs to 14 residues. Germline V gene sequence: CDR1 SGHAT, CDR2 FQNNGV. V was pared by 3 bases and J by 7 bases, with 16 bases between. The CDR3 nucleotides read TGTGCCAGCAGCTTCACCGGAGTTATGTGGGAGCAGTACTTC. Protein product: CASSFTGVMWEQYF.

The chain has TRBV2 and TRBJ2-3, with D hard to call. CDR1 and CDR2 (germline): SNHLY, FYNNEI. With 0 bases removed from V and 1 base from J, the gap between germline ends came to 5 bases. There are 14 residues in the CDR3. This CDR3 reads CASSEASGTDTQYF. The CDR3 nucleotides are TGTGCCAGCAGTGAAGCATCTGGCACAGATACGCAGTATTTT.

The chain recombines TRBV3-1 (or the pseudogene TRBV3-2) with TRBJ1-2, with 8 bases fitting TRBD1. Trimming at V came to 3 bases and at J to 8 bases, leaving 17 bases not matched to a gene. From germline, CDR1 is LGHDT and CDR2 YNNKEL (reference sequence). This CDR3 spans 17 amino acids. The DNA of the CDR3 is TGTGCCAGCAGCCAGGGATTTGGGGGGGGCAGGGGGCCCGGCTACACCTTC. Translating it yields CASSQGFGGGRGPGYTF.

This chain links TRBV5-5 with TRBJ2-7, with 7 bases matching TRBD2. In germline, CDR1 is SGHKS, CDR2 YYEKEE (reference sequence). The CDR3 sequence is 15 residues long. V trimming: 9 bases; J trimming: 1 base; junction bases outside the gene matches: 13. The CDR3 protein is CATQPDGGGSYEQYF. CDR3 DNA: TGTGCCACCCAACCCGACGGCGGGGGATCCTACGAGCAGTACTTC.

The chain carries TRBV28 and TRBJ2-2; weak D call: TRBD2 (6 bases). Trimming shortened V by 2 bases and J by 2 bases, and 6 bases separated the two germline ends. The CDR3 sequence is 14 residues long. Germline CDR1 MDHEN, CDR2 SYDVKM. CDR3 loop: CASSLTSNTGELFF. CDR3 DNA sequence: TGTGCCAGCAGTTTAACTAGCAACACCGGGGAGCTGTTTTTT.

On this clone itself: The same CDR3 can be traced to other DNA sequences in this sample. The chain combines TRBV5-6 with TRBJ1-2, with D tentatively TRBD1 (5 bases). Trimming pared 4 bases from V and 5 bases from J, leaving 15 bases between. Looked up from germline, CDR1 is SGHDT and CDR2 is YYEEEE. This CDR3 spans 14 amino acids. The CDR3 region has the DNA TGTGCCAGCAGCCCACCCACAGGAAGTTATGGCTACACCTTC. Translation gives CASSPPTGSYGYTF.